Listed below are T cell receptor beta chains from one sample, sequenced in a study of blood T cell repertoires in COVID-19. TCRdb keeps only in-frame clones here, not all; method: immunoSEQ multiplex PCR. This table has roughly 400,000 clones, approximately 90% appearing once. What was sequenced was PBMCs or T cells enriched from blood (not recorded which). These receptors all come from a woman in her forties or fifties who had recovered from COVID-19. Both conserved end residues are part of each CDR3.

V gene	J gene	CDR3 protein
TRBV28	TRBJ1-4	CASTRTMNNEKLFF
TRBV4-2	TRBJ1-2	CASSHPEGRGYTF
TRBV10-1	TRBJ1-3	CASPSSGNTIYF
TRBV27	TRBJ1-6	CASSRQGEWNSPLHF
TRBV25-1	TRBJ1-3	CASTSPVGGTTGNTIYF
TRBV3-1/TRBV3-2	TRBJ1-1	CASSRQMNTEAFF
TRBV13	TRBJ1-1	CASSLRTANTEAFF
TRBV5-5	TRBJ2-1	CASSYWTGVNEQFF
TRBV19	TRBJ1-2	CASSIAPGLYGYTF
TRBV12-3/TRBV12-4	TRBJ1-1	CASSPTGGSVAFF
TRBV4-1	TRBJ2-5	CASSQWGGGSNMETQYF
TRBV10-3	TRBJ2-2	CAISEPGRNTGELFF
TRBV28	TRBJ1-1	CASSSTQYEAFF
TRBV6-2/TRBV6-3	TRBJ1-6	CASSPGRSSYNSPLHF
TRBV3-1/TRBV3-2	TRBJ2-4	CASSQGVLEGAGKNIQYF
TRBV3-1/TRBV3-2	TRBJ1-2	CASSQVDRAGGYTF
TRBV12-5	TRBJ1-2	CASGLVGGLYGYTF
TRBV5-1	TRBJ2-2	CASIRGLGTGELFF
TRBV19	TRBJ1-1	CASRADRGRTEAFF
TRBV19	TRBJ1-5	CASSPGTGVNQPQHF
TRBV30	TRBJ2-7	CAWSVGGYEQYF
TRBV13	TRBJ2-7	CASSAGTGQGDEQYF
TRBV13	TRBJ1-2	CASSPAGGYYGYTF
TRBV5-1	TRBJ2-7	CASSLGPSGSYEQYF
TRBV28	TRBJ1-5	CASSLARGSNQPQHF
TRBV6-5	TRBJ1-2	CASSYSIHLAVGYTF
TRBV4-1	TRBJ1-4	CASRQGLGEKLFF
TRBV6-2/TRBV6-3	TRBJ2-3	CASSLLAGSTDTQYF
TRBV18	TRBJ1-5	CASATGGNQPQHF
TRBV6-5	TRBJ2-1	CASTYLAGSYNEQFF
TRBV6-2/TRBV6-3	TRBJ1-2	CASSYSPRTETVF
TRBV7-9	TRBJ2-3	CASSMGQGAPTDTQYF
TRBV4-2	TRBJ2-1	CASSQKTRSGGSEQFF
TRBV2	TRBJ1-1	CANHSSQEKRDHEAFF
TRBV27	TRBJ2-7	CASSSTGSWHEQYF